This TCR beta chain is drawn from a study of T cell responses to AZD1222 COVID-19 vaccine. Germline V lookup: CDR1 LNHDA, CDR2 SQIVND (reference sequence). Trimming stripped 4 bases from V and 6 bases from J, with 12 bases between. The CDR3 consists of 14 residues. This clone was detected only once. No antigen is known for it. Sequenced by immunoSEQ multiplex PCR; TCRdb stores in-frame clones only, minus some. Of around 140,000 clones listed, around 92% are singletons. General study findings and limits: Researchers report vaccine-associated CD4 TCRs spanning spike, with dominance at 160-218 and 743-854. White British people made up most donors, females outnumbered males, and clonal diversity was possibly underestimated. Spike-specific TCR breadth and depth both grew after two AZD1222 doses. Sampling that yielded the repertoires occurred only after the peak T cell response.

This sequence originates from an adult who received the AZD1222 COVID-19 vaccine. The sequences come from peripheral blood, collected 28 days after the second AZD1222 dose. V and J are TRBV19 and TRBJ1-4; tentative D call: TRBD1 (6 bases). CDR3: CASSNRGQDEKLFF. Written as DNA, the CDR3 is TGTGCCAGTAGTAACCGGGGGCAGGATGAAAAACTGTTTTTT.